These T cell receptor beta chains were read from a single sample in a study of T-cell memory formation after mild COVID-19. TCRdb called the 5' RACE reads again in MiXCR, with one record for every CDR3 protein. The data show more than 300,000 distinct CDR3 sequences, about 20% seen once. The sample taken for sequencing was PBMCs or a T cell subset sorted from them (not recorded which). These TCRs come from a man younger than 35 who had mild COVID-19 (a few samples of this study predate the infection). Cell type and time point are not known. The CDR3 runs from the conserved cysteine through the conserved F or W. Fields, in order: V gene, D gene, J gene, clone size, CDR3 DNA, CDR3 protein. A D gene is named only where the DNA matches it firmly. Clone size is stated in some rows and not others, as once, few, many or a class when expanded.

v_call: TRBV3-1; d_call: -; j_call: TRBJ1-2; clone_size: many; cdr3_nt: TGTGCCAGCAGCCAAGATCGCGGGGGAAACGGCTACACCTTC; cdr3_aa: CASSQDRGGNGYTF
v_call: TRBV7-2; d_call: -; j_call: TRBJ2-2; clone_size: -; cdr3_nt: TGTGCCAGCAAGGAGTCTCCAAGCACCGGGGAGCTGTTTTTT; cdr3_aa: CASKESPSTGELFF
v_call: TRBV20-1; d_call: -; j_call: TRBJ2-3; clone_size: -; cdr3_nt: TGCAGTGAAGGGACTCCCGCCGCTACGCAGTATTTT; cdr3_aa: CSEGTPAATQYF
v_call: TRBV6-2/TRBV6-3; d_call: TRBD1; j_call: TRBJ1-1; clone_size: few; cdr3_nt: TGTGCCAGAGACGGACAGGGGGGGAAGAAAGAAGCTTTCTTT; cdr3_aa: CARDGQGGKKEAFF
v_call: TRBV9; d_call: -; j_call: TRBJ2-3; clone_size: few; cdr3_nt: TGTGCCAGCAGCGTAGCGGGACTCCCCGGCACAGATACGCAGTATTTT; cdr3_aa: CASSVAGLPGTDTQYF
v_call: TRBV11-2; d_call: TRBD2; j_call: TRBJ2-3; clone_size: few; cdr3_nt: TGTGCCAGCAGCCGGACCCCCCTAGCGGGGGCCAGCACAGATACGCAGTATTTT; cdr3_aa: CASSRTPLAGASTDTQYF
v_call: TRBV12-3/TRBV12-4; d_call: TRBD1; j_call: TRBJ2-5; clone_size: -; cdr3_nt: TGTGCCAGCAGATGGGGGACAGGGTTAGGGACCCAGTACTTC; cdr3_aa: CASRWGTGLGTQYF
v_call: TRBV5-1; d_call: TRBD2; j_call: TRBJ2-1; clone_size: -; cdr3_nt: TGCGCCAGCAGCTTGGCGGCACTAGCGGGTCTTGATGAGCAGTTCTTC; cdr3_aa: CASSLAALAGLDEQFF
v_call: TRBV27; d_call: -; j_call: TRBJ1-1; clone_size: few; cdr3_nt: TGTGCCAGCAGTTTATCGATCTGGGCATTGTACACTGAAGCTTTCTTT; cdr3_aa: CASSLSIWALYTEAFF
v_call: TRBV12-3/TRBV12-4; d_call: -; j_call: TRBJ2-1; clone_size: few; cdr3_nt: TGTGCCAGCAGGCTCGGGGTGGAGCAGTTCTTC; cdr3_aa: CASRLGVEQFF
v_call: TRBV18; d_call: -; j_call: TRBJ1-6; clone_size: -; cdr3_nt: TGTGCCAGCTCCCCCGCGGGGTTGGAATCGCCCCTCCACTTT; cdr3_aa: CASSPAGLESPLHF
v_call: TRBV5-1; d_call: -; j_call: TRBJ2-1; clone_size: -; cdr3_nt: TGCGCCAGCAAGGTCTGGGGTGACAGGTACAATGAGCAGTTCTTC; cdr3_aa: CASKVWGDRYNEQFF
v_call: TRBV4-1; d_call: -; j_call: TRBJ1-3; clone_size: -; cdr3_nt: TGCGCCAGCAGCCCCCCGCCTGGAAACACCATATATTTT; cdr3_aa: CASSPPPGNTIYF
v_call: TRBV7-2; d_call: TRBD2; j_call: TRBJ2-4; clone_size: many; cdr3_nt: TGTGCCAGCAGCCCTTCCCTAGCGGGGGGAAACATTCAGTACTTC; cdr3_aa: CASSPSLAGGNIQYF
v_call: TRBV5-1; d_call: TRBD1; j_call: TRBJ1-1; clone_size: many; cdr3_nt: TGCGCCAGCAGCTCCGGACAGGGACTTTCCGAAGCTTTCTTT; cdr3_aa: CASSSGQGLSEAFF
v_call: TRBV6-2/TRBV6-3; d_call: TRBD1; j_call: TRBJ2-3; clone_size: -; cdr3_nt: TGTGCCAGCAGGCCCCCCGGGACAGCGGATACGCAGTATTTT; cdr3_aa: CASRPPGTADTQYF
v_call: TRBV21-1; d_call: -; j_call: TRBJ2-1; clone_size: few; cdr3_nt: TGTGCCAGCAGCACTCGACAGGGGGCGAATGAGCAGTTCTTC; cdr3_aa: CASSTRQGANEQFF
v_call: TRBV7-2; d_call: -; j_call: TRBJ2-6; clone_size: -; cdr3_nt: TGTGCCAGCAGCTTAATGGGCAGCCTCTCTGGGGCCAACGTCCTGACTTTC; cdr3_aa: CASSLMGSLSGANVLTF
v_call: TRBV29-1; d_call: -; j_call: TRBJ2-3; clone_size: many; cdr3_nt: TGCAGCGTTGAAACCGGGGGGCATTCGGGGGATACGCAGTATTTT; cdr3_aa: CSVETGGHSGDTQYF
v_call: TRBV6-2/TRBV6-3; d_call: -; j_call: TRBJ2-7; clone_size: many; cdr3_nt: TGTGCCAGCAGATGGGACGGGTTTTCCTACGAGCAGTACTTC; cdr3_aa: CASRWDGFSYEQYF
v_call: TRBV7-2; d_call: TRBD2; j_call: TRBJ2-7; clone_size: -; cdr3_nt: TGTGCCAGCAGGCCTCGTGCCGGGACTATCGGTACCGAGCAGTACTTC; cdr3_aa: CASRPRAGTIGTEQYF
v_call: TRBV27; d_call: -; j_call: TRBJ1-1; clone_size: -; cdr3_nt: TGTGCCAGCACAGGGTCTGGCTCTGAAGCTTTCTTT; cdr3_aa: CASTGSGSEAFF
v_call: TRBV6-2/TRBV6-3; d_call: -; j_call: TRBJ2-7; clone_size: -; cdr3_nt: TGTGCCACTGGGGACACCTTAGGCTACGAGCAGTACTTC; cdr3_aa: CATGDTLGYEQYF
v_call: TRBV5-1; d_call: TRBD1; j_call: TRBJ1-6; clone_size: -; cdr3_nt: TGCGCCAGCAGCACAACCTCCGGGACAGGGACCCGGTCACCCCTCCACTTT; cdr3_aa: CASSTTSGTGTRSPLHF
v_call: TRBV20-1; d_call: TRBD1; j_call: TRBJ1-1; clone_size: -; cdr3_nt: TGCAGTGCCCACGACAGGGGAACTGAAGCTTTCTTT; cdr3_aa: CSAHDRGTEAFF
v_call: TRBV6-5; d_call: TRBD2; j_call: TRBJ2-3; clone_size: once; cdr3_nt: TGTGCCAGCAGTCCGGCTAGCGGGCGCACAGATACGCAGTATTTT; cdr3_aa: CASSPASGRTDTQYF
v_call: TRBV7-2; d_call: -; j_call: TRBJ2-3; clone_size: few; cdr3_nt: TGTGCCAGCAGCTTAGGAGCTAGTCCCTCCATGCAGTATTTT; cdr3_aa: CASSLGASPSMQYF
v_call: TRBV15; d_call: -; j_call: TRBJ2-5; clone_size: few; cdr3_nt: TGTGCCACCAGCAGAGATCAGGTACGCGGAGAGACCCAGTACTTC; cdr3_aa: CATSRDQVRGETQYF
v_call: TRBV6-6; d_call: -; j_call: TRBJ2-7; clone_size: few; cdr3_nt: TGTGCCAGCAGCCACGCGGAGGTCTCCTACGAGCAGTACTTC; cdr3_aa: CASSHAEVSYEQYF
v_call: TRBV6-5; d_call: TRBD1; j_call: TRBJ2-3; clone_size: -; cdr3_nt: TGTGCCAGCAGTTACTACCGGGACAGGGTTTTGGATACGCAGTATTTT; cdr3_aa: CASSYYRDRVLDTQYF